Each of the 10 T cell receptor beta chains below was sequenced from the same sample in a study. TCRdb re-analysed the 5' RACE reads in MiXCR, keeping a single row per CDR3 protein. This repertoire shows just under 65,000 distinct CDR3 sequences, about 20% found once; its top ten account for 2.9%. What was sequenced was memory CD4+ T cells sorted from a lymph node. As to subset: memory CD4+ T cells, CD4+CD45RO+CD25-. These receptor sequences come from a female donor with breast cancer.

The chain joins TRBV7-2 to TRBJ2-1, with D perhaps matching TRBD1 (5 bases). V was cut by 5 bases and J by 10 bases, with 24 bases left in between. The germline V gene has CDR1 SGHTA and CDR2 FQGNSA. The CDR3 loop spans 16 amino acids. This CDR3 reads CASSNGVGAQYSEQFF. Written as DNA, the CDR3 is TGTGCCAGCAGCAATGGGGTAGGGGCACAATACAGCGAGCAGTTCTTC.

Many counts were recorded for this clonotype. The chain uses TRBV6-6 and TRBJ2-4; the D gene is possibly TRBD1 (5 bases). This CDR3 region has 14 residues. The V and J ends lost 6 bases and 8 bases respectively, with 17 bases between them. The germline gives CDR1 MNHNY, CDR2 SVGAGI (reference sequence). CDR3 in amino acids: CASSLQGIGDIQYF. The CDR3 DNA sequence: TGTGCCAGCAGCCTCCAGGGAATTGGAGACATTCAGTACTTC.

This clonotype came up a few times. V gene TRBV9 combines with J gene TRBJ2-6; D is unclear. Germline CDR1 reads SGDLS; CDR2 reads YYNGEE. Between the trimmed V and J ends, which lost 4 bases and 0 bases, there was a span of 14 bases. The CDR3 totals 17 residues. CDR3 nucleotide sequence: TGTGCCAGCAGCTTAACCCTAATGAGCTCTGGGGCCAACGTCCTGACTTTC. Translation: CASSLTLMSSGANVLTF. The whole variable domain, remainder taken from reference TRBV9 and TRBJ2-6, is DSGVTQTPKHLITATGQRVTLRCSPRSGDLSVYWYQQSLDQGLQFLIQYYNGEERAKGNILERFSAQQFPDLHSELNLSSLELGDSALYFCASSLTLMSSGANVLTFGAGSRLTVL.

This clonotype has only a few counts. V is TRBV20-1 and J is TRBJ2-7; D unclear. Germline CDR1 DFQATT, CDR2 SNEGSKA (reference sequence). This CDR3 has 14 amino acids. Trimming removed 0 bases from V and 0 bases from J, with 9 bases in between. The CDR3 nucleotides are TGCAGTGCTAGAGATGCCGGTAGCTCCTACGAGCAGTACTTC. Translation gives CSARDAGSSYEQYF.

This chain's CDR3 is CASSFAGGVETQYF. The CDR3 coding sequence is TGTGCCAGCAGCTTTGCAGGGGGTGTAGAGACCCAGTACTTC. The rearrangement uses TRBV5-5 and TRBJ2-5; 7 nucleotides match TRBD1. This CDR3 comprises 14 residues. With 2 bases clipped from V and 4 bases from J, the junction kept 5 bases outside the gene matches. CDR1 and CDR2 (germline): SGHKS, YYEKEE (reference sequence).

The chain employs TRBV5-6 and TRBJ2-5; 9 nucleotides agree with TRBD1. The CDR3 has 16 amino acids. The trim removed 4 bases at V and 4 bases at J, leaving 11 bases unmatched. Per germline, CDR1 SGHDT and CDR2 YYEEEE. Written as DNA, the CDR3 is TGTGCCAGCAGCCGCAGGGGGACAGGGTTCGGAGAGACCCAGTACTTC. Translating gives CASSRRGTGFGETQYF.

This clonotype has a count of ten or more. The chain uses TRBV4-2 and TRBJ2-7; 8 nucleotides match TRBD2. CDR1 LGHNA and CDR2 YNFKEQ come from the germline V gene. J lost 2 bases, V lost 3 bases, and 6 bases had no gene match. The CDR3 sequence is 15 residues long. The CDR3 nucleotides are TGTGCCAGCAGCCAGGCCGGGACTAGGGCCTACGAGCAGTACTTC. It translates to CASSQAGTRAYEQYF.

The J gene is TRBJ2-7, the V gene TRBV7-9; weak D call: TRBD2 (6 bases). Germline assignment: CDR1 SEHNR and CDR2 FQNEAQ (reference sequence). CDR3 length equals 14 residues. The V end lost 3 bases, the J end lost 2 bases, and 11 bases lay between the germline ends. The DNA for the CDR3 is TGTGCCAGCAGCTTTGTCGGGGGTCCCTACGAGCAGTACTTC. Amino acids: CASSFVGGPYEQYF.

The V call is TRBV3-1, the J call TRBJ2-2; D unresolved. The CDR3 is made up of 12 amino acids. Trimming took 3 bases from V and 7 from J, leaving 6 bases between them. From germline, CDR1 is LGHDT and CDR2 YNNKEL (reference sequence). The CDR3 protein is CASSQVVGELFF. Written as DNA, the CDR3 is TGTGCCAGCAGCCAGGTGGTCGGGGAGCTGTTTTTT.

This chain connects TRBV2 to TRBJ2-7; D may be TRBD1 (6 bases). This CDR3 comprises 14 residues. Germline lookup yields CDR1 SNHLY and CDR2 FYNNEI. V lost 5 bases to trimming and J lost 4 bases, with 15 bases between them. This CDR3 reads CASSPNDRYYEQYF. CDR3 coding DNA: TGTGCCAGCAGTCCCAATGACAGGTATTACGAGCAGTACTTC.